A single sample gave rise to the 20 T cell receptor beta chains below, sequenced in a study of early T cells in non-severe SARS-CoV-2 infection. One entry per CDR3 protein, called by TCRdb with MiXCR from the 5' RACE reads. The sample records roughly 80,000 distinct CDR3 sequences, over 13% being singletons. Sequenced material: whole blood. Source of these receptors: an adult who was a healthcare worker with PCR-confirmed SARS-CoV-2 infection or an uninfected control (not recorded which).

This clonotype was recorded at least ten times. CDR3 protein: CASSLAGGEQYF. The CDR3 bases are TGTGCCAGCAGCTTAGCAGGGGGCGAGCAGTACTTC. The chain couples TRBV13 to TRBJ2-7; the match to TRBD1 covers 7 bases. The V and J ends lost 1 base and 6 bases, in that order; junction bases with no gene match: 0. CDR3 length: 12 amino acids. Germline-derived CDR1 and CDR2 are PRHDT and FYEKMQ (reference sequence).

This clonotype was recorded a few times. As DNA, the CDR3 is TGCAGCGTTTCTTCTCCCGGGCAGAGGAACACTGAAGCTTTCTTT. Its protein product is CSVSSPGQRNTEAFF. V is TRBV29-1 and J is TRBJ1-1; unclear D gene. Per the germline V gene, CDR1 is SQVTM and CDR2 is ANQGSEA. The CDR3 length is 15 residues. V was trimmed by 5 bases and J by 1 base, leaving 17 bases between them.

The genes are TRBV20-1 and TRBJ2-4; D is uncertain. V was cut by 1 base and J by 5 bases, with 3 bases left in between. Looked up from germline, CDR1 is DFQATT and CDR2 is SNEGSKA (reference sequence). This CDR3 comprises 11 residues. In nucleotides, the CDR3 is TGCAGTGCTAGAGGGGAAAACATTCAGTACTTC. The encoded protein is CSARGENIQYF.

This clonotype was detected only a few times. The J gene is TRBJ1-6, the V gene TRBV5-1; D is perhaps TRBD1 (6 bases). Between the trimmed V and J ends, which lost 3 bases and 10 bases, there was a span of 20 bases. The CDR3 runs 16 residues. Germline values: CDR1 SGHRS, CDR2 YFSETQ. CDR3 residues: CASSSTFIRGESPLHF. The CDR3, as DNA: TGCGCCAGCAGCTCCACCTTCATCAGGGGAGAGTCACCCCTCCACTTT.

This clonotype was counted a few times. The J gene is TRBJ2-2, the V gene TRBV29-1; D remains ambiguous. The germline V and J ends were trimmed by 5 bases and 0 bases, with 4 bases remaining between them. The CDR3 extends over 12 amino acids. The V gene's germline CDR1 is SQVTM and CDR2 ANQGSEA. CDR3 region: CSVPSNTGELFF. The CDR3 nucleotides are TGCAGCGTTCCCTCGAACACCGGGGAGCTGTTTTTT.

This clonotype came up a few times. J is TRBJ1-1 and V is TRBV18; no firm D call. The CDR3 sequence is 16 residues long. The V and J ends lost 3 bases and 4 bases respectively, with 18 bases between them. From germline, CDR1 is KGHSH and CDR2 LQKENI. CDR3 DNA: TGTGCCAGCTCACCGTTAAAGTGGGCTACCCGCACTGAAGCTTTCTTT. Amino acids: CASSPLKWATRTEAFF. Full variable domain (remainder filled in from reference TRBV18 and TRBJ1-1): NAGVMQNPRHLVRRRGQEARLRCSPMKGHSHVYWYRQLPEEGLKFMVYLQKENIIDESGMPKERFSAEFPKEGPSILRIQQVVRGDSAAYFCASSPLKWATRTEAFFGQGTRLTVV.

This clonotype was observed a few times. The chain couples TRBV3-1 to TRBJ2-7, with 8 bases that match TRBD1. The CDR3 loop spans 16 amino acids. Germline V CDR1 and CDR2: LGHDT, YNNKEL (reference sequence). With V trimmed by 2 bases and J by 1 base, 7 bases remained unmatched. CDR3 DNA: TGTGCCAGCAGCCAACTAGGGACAGGTGATTCCTACGAGCAGTACTTC. It encodes CASSQLGTGDSYEQYF.

The chain joins TRBV6-5 to TRBJ1-4; 7 bases match TRBD1. Germline loops: CDR1 MNHEY, CDR2 SVGAGI. The J segment lost 1 base and the V segment lost 0 bases, leaving 8 bases of the junction unmatched. The CDR3 has 18 residues. This CDR3 reads CASSYSRGGGRTNEKLFF. The CDR3, as DNA: TGTGCCAGCAGTTACTCGAGGGGAGGGGGCAGAACTAATGAAAAACTGTTTTTT.

In this sample, this clonotype is medium-sized. The genes are TRBV10-1 and TRBJ1-1, with 9 bases fitting TRBD1. This CDR3 contains 15 residues. V dropped 3 bases and J dropped 4; count of bases not matched to a gene: 6. Germline CDR1 WNHNN, CDR2 SYGVQD (reference sequence). Here the CDR3 reads CASSDGGQGSTEAFF. In nucleotides, the CDR3 is TGCGCCAGCAGTGATGGAGGACAGGGGTCCACTGAAGCTTTCTTT.

This clonotype was found many times. The chain is built from TRBV6-5 and TRBJ1-6, with D perhaps TRBD1 (6 bases). V was clipped by 5 bases and J by 7 bases, with 12 bases between them. The CDR3 extends over 14 amino acids. CDR1 and CDR2 (germline): MNHEY, SVGAGI. The CDR3 sequence: CASSTLQGNSPLHF. DNA for the CDR3: TGTGCCAGCAGTACCCTACAGGGAAATTCACCCCTCCACTTT.

The chain employs TRBV29-1 and TRBJ2-1, with TRBD1 identical over 10 bases. Germline-derived CDR1 and CDR2 are SQVTM and ANQGSEA. The trim removed 6 bases at V and 10 bases at J, leaving 12 bases unmatched. This CDR3 is 14 amino acids long. CDR3 amino acids: CSVARDRGIGEQFF. The CDR3, as DNA: TGCAGCGTAGCCCGGGACAGGGGTATAGGGGAGCAGTTCTTC.

This clonotype was seen a handful of times. The chain combines TRBV7-3 with TRBJ2-1; 7 bases match TRBD2. V lost 1 base, J lost 5 bases, and 5 bases stayed unmatched. The CDR3 consists of 15 residues. Germline V CDR1 and CDR2: SGHTA, FQGTGA. CDR3 sequence: CASSLNGEGHNEQFF. CDR3 in DNA: TGTGCCAGCAGCTTAAACGGGGAGGGGCACAATGAGCAGTTCTTC.

At least ten counts were recorded for this clonotype. This chain uses TRBV7-9 with TRBJ1-5; 9 bases map to TRBD1. Germline-derived CDR1 and CDR2 are SEHNR and FQNEAQ (reference sequence). The CDR3 spans 15 residues. With V trimmed by 6 bases and J by 5 bases, 8 bases remained unmatched. The CDR3 coding sequence is TGTGCCAGCAGTTTCGACGGGACAGGGTATCAGCCCCAGCATTTT. Protein product: CASSFDGTGYQPQHF.

This clonotype was seen many times. The rearrangement joins TRBV24-1 to TRBJ2-2; D is undetermined. The length of the CDR3 is 11 residues. Germline CDR1 KGHDR, CDR2 SFDVKD. V lost 7 bases and J 6 bases, leaving 5 bases between the germline ends. CDR3 coding DNA: TGTGCCACCAGAGGTCCCGGGGAGCTGTTTTTT. This gives the protein CATRGPGELFF.

The rearrangement links TRBV6-1 to TRBJ1-5; D call uncertain. The V gene's germline CDR1 is MNHNS and CDR2 SASEGT. This CDR3 comprises 15 residues. V dropped 5 bases and J dropped 2 bases, with 13 bases sitting between them. DNA for the CDR3: TGTGCCAGCAGTAAAATGGGGTCAGGCAATCAGCCCCAGCATTTT. This sequence encodes CASSKMGSGNQPQHF.

This clonotype showed up many times. The chain has TRBV29-1 and TRBJ2-7; 15 bases align to TRBD2. This CDR3 is built from 17 residues. Germline loops: CDR1 SQVTM, CDR2 ANQGSEA. After removal of 6 bases from V and 7 bases from J, the junction contained 16 bases not matched to a gene. The CDR3 reads CSVQPRTSGGASGEQYF. CDR3 nucleotide sequence: TGCAGCGTCCAACCCAGGACTAGCGGGGGGGCGTCGGGAGAGCAGTACTTC.

The table lists this clonotype with a few counts. This chain links TRBV20-1 with TRBJ2-2; D possibly corresponds to TRBD1 (5 bases). Germline V gene lookup returns CDR1 DFQATT and CDR2 SNEGSKA (reference sequence). Trimming took off 3 bases at V and 4 bases at J, with 15 bases between the two ends. CDR3 length equals 15 residues. The CDR3, as DNA: TGCAGTGCTAGGGACCCCCAGGGAACCACCGGGGAGCTGTTTTTT. It translates to CSARDPQGTTGELFF.

The V gene is TRBV4-2, the J gene TRBJ2-3; the D gene is possibly TRBD2 (5 bases). Germline CDR1 is LGHNA and CDR2 is YNFKEQ. V lost 0 bases to trimming and J lost 1 base, with 11 bases between them. This CDR3 has 16 residues. The CDR3 region is CASSQDPGSGTDTQYF. The CDR3 nucleotides are TGTGCCAGCAGCCAAGATCCGGGGAGTGGCACAGATACGCAGTATTTT.

V is TRBV5-1 and J is TRBJ2-7; no definite D call. Between the trimmed V and J ends, which lost 3 bases and 3 bases, there was a span of 4 bases. The CDR3 runs 11 residues. The germline V gene encodes CDR1 SGHRS and CDR2 YFSETQ. Written as DNA, the CDR3 is TGCGCCAGCAGCTCGGACTACGAGCAGTACTTC. Translating gives CASSSDYEQYF.

This clonotype was recorded many times. This sequence joins TRBV11-2 and TRBJ2-7; 7 bases match TRBD2. The CDR3 spans 14 residues. Germline V gene lookup returns CDR1 SGHAT and CDR2 FQNNGV. V shed 4 bases and J 6 bases; nucleotides not matched to a gene: 9. The DNA for the CDR3 is TGTGCCAGCAGCTCGTCGCGGGAGATACGCGAGCAGTACTTC. Translated: CASSSSREIREQYF. Together with reference TRBV11-2 and TRBJ2-7, the CDR3 gives the full variable domain: EAGVAQSPRYKIIEKRQSVAFWCNPISGHATLYWYQQILGQGPKLLIQFQNNGVVDDSQLPKDRFSAERLKGVDSTLKIQPAKLEDSAVYLCASSSSREIREQYFGPGTRLTVT.